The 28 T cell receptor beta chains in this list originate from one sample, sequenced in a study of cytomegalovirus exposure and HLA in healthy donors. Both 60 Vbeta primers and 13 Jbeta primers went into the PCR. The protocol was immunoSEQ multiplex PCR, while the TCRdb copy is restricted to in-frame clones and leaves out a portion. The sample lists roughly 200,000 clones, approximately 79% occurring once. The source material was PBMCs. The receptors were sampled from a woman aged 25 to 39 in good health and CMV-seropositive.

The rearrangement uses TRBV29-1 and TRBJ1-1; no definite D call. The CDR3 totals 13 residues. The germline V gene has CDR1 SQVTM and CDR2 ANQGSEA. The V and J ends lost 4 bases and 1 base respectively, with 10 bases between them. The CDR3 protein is CSVGAHGNTEAFF. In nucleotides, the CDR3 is TGCAGCGTTGGGGCCCATGGGAACACTGAAGCTTTCTTT.

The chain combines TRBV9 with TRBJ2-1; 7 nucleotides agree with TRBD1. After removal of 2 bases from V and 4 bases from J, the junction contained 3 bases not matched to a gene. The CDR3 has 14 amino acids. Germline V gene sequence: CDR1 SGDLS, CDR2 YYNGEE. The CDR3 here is CASSVGTAYNEQFF. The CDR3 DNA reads TGTGCCAGCAGCGTCGGGACAGCGTACAATGAGCAGTTCTTC.

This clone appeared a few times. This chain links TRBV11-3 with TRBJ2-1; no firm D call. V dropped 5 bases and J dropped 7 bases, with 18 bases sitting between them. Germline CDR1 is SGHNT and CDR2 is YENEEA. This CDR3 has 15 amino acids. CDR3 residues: CASSILPTALNEQFF. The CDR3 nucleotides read TGTGCCAGCAGCATCCTACCCACTGCACTAAATGAGCAGTTCTTC.

Here the CDR3 DNA reads TGTGCCTCGATGCGGAGCGCGGGGTGGGATACGCAGTATTTT. This sequence encodes CASMRSAGWDTQYF. The chain has TRBV27 and TRBJ2-3, with TRBD2 as a possible D gene (6 bases). The CDR3 consists of 14 residues. Germline CDR1 is MNHEY and CDR2 is SMNVEV (reference sequence). Trimming cost V 11 bases and J 6 bases, with 21 bases left between them.

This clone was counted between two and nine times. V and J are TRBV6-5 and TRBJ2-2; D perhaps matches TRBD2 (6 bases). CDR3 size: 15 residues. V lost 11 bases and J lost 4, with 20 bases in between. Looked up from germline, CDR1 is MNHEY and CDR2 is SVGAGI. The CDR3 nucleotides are TGTGCCGGGCGTGGGACGCAGGGAGGCACCGGGGAGCTGTTTTTT. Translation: CAGRGTQGGTGELFF.

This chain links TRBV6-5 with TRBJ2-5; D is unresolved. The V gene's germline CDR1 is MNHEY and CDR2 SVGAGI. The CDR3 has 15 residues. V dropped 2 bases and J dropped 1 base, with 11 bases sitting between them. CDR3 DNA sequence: TGTGCCAGCAGTTACACCCCCAACTTCCAAGAGACCCAGTACTTC. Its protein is CASSYTPNFQETQYF.

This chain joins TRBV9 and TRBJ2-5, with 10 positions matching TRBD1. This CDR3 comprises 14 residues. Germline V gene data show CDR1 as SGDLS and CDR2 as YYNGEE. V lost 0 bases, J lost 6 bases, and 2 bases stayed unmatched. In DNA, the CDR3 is TGTGCCAGCAGCGTAGAGGGACAGGGGCAGACCCAGTACTTC. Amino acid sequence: CASSVEGQGQTQYF.

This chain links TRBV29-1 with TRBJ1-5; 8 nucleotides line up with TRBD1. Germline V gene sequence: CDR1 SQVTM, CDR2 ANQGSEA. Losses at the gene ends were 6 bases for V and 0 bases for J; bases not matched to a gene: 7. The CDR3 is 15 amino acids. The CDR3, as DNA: TGCAGCGTCGGACAGGGAGGGGGTAGCAATCAGCCCCAGCATTTT. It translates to CSVGQGGGSNQPQHF.

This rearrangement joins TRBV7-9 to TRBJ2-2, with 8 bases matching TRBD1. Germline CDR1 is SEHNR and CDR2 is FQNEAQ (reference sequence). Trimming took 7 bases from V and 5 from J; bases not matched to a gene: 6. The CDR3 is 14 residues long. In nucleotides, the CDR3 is TGTGCCAGCACCAGGGGGCAGAGGACCGGGGAGCTGTTTTTT. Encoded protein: CASTRGQRTGELFF.

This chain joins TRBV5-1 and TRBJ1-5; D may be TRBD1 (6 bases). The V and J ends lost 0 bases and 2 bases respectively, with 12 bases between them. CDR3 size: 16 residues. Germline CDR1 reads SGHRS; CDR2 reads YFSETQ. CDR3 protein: CASSLDGRQGNQPQHF. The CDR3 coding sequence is TGCGCCAGCAGCTTGGATGGAAGACAGGGCAATCAGCCCCAGCATTTT.

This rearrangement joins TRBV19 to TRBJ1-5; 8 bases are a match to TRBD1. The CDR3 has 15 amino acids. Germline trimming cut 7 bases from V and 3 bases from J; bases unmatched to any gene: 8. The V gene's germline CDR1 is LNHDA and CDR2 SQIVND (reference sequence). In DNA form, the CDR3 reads TGTGCCAGTACTCAGGGGGCAGGGATCAATCAGCCCCAGCATTTT. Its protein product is CASTQGAGINQPQHF.

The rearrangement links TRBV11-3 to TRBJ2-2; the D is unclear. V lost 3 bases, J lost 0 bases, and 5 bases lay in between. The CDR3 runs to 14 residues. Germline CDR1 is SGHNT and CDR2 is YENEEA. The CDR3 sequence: CASSFFTNTGELFF. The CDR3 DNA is TGTGCCAGCAGCTTTTTTACGAACACCGGGGAGCTGTTTTTT.

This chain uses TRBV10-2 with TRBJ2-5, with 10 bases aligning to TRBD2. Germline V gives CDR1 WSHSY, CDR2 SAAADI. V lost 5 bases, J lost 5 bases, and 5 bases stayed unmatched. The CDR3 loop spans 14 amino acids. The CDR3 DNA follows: TGCGCCAGCAGTACTAGCGGGGCCCGGGAGACCCAGTACTTC. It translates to CASSTSGARETQYF.

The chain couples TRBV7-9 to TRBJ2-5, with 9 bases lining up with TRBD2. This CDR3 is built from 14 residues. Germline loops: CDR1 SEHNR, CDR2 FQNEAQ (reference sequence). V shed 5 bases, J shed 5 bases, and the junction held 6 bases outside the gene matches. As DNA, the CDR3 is TGTGCCAGCAGCGACCGGACTAGCGTGGAGACCCAGTACTTC. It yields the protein CASSDRTSVETQYF.

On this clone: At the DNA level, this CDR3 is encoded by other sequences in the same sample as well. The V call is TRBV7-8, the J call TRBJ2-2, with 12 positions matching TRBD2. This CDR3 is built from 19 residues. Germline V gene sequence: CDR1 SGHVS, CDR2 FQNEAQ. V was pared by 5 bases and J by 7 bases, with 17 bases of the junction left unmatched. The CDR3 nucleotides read TGTGCCAGCAGCCCCCTCCCCACACTAGCGGGGGGTCCGGGCGGGGAGCTGTTTTTT. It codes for CASSPLPTLAGGPGGELFF.

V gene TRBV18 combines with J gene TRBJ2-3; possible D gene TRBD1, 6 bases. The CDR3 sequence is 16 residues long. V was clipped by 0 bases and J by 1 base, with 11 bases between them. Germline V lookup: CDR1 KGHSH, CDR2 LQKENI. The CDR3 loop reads CASSPPVAGGTDTQYF. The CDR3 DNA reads TGTGCCAGCTCACCACCGGTCGCAGGGGGCACAGATACGCAGTATTTT.

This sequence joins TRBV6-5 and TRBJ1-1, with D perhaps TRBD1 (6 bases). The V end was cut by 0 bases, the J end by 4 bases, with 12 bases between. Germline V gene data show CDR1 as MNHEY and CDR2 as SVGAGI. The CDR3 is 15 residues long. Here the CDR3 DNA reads TGTGCCAGCAGTTACTCAGAGGGGGGGGGCACTGAAGCTTTCTTT. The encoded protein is CASSYSEGGGTEAFF.

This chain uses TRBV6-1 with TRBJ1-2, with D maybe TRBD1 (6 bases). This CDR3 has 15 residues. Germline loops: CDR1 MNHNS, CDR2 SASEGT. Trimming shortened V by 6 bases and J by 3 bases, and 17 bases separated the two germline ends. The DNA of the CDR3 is TGTGCCAGCAGGACCCAGGGGCTAGTCCACTATGGCTACACCTTC. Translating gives CASRTQGLVHYGYTF.

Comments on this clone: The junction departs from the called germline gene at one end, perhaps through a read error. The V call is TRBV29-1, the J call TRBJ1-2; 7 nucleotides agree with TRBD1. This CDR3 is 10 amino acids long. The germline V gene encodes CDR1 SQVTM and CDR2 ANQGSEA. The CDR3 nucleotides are TGCAGCGTTGACCGGACAGGCTACCCCTTC. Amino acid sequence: CSVDRTGYPF.

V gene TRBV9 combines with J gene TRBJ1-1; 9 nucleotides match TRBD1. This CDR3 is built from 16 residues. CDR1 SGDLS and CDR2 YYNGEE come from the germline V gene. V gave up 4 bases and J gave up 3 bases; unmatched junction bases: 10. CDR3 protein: CASSYLTGGEDTEAFF. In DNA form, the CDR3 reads TGTGCCAGCAGCTACCTGACAGGGGGTGAGGACACTGAAGCTTTCTTT.

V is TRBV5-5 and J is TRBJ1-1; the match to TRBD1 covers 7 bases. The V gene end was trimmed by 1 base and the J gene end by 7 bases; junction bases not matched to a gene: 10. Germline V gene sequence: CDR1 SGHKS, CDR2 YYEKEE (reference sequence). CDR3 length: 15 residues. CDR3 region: CASSLYTGTAIEAFF. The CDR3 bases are TGTGCCAGCAGCTTGTATACCGGGACAGCGATTGAAGCTTTCTTT.

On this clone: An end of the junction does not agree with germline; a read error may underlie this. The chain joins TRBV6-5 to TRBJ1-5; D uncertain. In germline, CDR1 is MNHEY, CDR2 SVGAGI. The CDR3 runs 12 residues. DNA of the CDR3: TGTGCCATCAGTGAGCCGTTGCAGCCCCAGCATTTT. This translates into CAISEPLQPQHF.

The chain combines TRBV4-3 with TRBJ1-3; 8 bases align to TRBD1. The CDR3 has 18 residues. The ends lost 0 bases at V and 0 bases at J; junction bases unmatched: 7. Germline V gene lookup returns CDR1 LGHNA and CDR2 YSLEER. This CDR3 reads CASSQDRTGPSSGNTIYF. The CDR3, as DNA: TGCGCCAGCAGCCAAGACAGGACAGGGCCCAGCTCTGGAAACACCATATATTTT.

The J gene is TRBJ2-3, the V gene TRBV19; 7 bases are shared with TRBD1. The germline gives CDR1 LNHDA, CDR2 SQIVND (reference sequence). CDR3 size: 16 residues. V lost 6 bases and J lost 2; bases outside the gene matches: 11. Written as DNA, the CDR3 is TGTGCCAGTAGGCCAACCCCGGGACAGTCCACAGATACGCAGTATTTT. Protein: CASRPTPGQSTDTQYF.

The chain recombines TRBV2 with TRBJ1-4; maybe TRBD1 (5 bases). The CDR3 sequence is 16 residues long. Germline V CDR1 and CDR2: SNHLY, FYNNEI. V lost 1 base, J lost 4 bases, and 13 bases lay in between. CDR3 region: CASSEVAGLGNEKLFF. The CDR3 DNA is TGTGCCAGCAGTGAAGTCGCAGGGCTCGGTAATGAAAAACTGTTTTTT.

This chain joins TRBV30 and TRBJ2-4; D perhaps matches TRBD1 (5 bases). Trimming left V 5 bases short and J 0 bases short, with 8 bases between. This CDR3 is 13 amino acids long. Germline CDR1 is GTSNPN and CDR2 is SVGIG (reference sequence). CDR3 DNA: TGTGCCTGGGAAAGGGGAGCCAAAAACATTCAGTACTTC. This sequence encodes CAWERGAKNIQYF. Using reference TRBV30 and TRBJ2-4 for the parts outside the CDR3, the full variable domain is SQTIHQWPATLVQPVGSPLSLECTVEGTSNPNLYWYRQAAGRGLQLLFYSVGIGQISSEVPQNLSASRPQDRQFILSSKKLLLSDSGFYLCAWERGAKNIQYFGAGTRLSVL.

CDR3 protein: CAWSLGGGPDTQYF. The CDR3, as DNA: TGTGCCTGGAGTCTAGGTGGAGGGCCAGATACGCAGTATTTT. The chain is built from TRBV30 and TRBJ2-3; weak D call: TRBD2 (6 bases). From germline, CDR1 is GTSNPN and CDR2 SVGIG (reference sequence). The CDR3 consists of 14 residues. The V end lost 2 bases, the J end lost 4 bases, and 13 bases lay between the germline ends.

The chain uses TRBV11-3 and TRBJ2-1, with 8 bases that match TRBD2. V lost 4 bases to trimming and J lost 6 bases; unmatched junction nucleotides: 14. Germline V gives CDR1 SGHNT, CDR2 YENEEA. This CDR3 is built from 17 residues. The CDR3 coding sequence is TGTGCCAGCAGCTCTCCACCCGTAGCGGGATGGAGCAATGAGCAGTTCTTC. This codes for CASSSPPVAGWSNEQFF. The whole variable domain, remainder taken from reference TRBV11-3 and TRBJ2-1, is EAGVVQSPRYKIIEKKQPVAFWCNPISGHNTLYWYLQNLGQGPELLIRYENEEAVDDSQLPKDRFSAERLKGVDSTLKIQPAELGDSAVYLCASSSPPVAGWSNEQFFGPGTRLTVL.